This record covers a single T cell receptor (beta chain). Antigen: not known. The junction had 11 bases not matched to a gene; V was cut back by 7 bases and J by 4 bases. Germline V gene data show CDR1 as LNHDA and CDR2 as SQIVND (reference sequence). The CDR3 spans 15 residues. Amplification of ligated cDNA took four PCR rounds with SP2 and nested alpha and beta constant primers. Blood and skin TCR RNA was reverse transcribed with alpha and beta constant primers. TCRdb reanalysed the 5' RACE reads using MiXCR and keeps one entry per CDR3 protein. The table shows 50,000 or so distinct CDR3 sequences, with 7.2% occurring only once. An oligonucleotide containing a UMI was ligated to the 3' end of TCR cDNA. Adult healthy volunteers gave 2.5 ml peripheral blood for whole-blood RNA. Cells were not sorted; total RNA input targeted roughly 1 to 1000 ng. The source of the sample is a study of naive and memory T cell subsets.

Study-wide results and caveats: The RNA method is potentially sensitive to activation and differentiation changes.

The rearrangement links TRBV19 to TRBJ2-5; 8 bases are shared with TRBD2. The clonotype comes from a male donor in good health. CDR3 coding DNA: TGTGCCAGTAAGGCCGGGAGGGCCACCGTAGAGACCCAGTACTTC. This encodes CASKAGRATVETQYF.